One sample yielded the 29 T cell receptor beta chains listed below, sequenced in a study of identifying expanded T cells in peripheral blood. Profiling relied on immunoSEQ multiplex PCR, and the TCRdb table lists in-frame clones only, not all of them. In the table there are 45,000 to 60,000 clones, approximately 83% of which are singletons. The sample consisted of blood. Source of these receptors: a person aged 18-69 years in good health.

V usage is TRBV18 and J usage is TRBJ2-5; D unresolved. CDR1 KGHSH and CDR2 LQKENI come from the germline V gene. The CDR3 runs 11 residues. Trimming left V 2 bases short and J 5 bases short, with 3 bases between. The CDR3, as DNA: TGTGCCAGCTCACCAAAGGAGACCCAGTACTTC. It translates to CASSPKETQYF.

The chain's CDR3 is CASSLVPAGGYNEQFF. The CDR3 nucleotides read TGCGCCAGCAGCTTGGTACCAGCGGGAGGTTACAATGAGCAGTTCTTC. V gene TRBV5-1 combines with J gene TRBJ2-1; TRBD2 matches at 9 bases. Germline V lookup: CDR1 SGHRS, CDR2 YFSETQ. The CDR3 is 16 residues long. J gave up 4 bases and V 0 bases, and 5 bases lay outside the gene matches.

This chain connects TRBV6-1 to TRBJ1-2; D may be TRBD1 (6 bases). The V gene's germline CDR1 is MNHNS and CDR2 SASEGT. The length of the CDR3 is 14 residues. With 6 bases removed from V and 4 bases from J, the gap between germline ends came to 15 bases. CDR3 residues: CASRAGVETYGYTF. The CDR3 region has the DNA TGTGCCAGCAGAGCAGGGGTAGAGACCTATGGCTACACCTTC.

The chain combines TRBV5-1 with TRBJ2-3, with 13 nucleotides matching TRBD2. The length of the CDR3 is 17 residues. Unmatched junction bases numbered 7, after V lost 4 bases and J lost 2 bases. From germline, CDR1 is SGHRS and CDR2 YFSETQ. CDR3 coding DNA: TGCGCCAGCAGCGCCTCCGGGACTAGCGGGGTCACAGATACGCAGTATTTT. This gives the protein CASSASGTSGVTDTQYF.

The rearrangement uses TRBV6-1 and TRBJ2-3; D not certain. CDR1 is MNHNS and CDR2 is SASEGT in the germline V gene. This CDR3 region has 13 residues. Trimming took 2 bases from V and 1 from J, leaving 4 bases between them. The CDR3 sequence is CASSERRTDTQYF. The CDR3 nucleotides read TGTGCCAGCAGTGAACGTCGCACAGATACGCAGTATTTT.

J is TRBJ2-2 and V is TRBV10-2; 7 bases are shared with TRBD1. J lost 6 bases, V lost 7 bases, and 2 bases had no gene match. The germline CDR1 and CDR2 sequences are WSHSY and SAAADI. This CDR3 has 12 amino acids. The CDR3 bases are TGCGCCAGCATGAGGGGGCCCGGGGAGCTGTTTTTT. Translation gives CASMRGPGELFF.

CDR3 coding DNA: TGTGCCAGTAGTTCCGGGACAGGGAGCAATCAGCCCCAGCATTTT. It specifies CASSSGTGSNQPQHF. The chain couples TRBV19 to TRBJ1-5, with 9 bases aligning to TRBD1. Germline trimming cut 5 bases from V and 1 base from J; bases unmatched to any gene: 3. Per the germline V gene, CDR1 is LNHDA and CDR2 is SQIVND (reference sequence). This CDR3 has 15 residues.

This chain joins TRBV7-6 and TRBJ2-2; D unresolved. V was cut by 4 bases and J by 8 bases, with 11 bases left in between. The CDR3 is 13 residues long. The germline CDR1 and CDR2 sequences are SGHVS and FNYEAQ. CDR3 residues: CASSSWDGGELFF. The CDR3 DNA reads TGTGCCAGCAGCTCTTGGGATGGGGGGGAGCTGTTTTTT.

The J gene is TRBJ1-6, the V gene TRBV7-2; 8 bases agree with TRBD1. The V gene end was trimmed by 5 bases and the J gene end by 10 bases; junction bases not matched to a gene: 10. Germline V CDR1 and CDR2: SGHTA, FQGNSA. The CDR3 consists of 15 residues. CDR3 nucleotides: TGTGCCAGCAGCACCTCGACAGGGGTCGGCTCACCCCTCCACTTT. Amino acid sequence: CASSTSTGVGSPLHF.

CDR3 residues: CASSERLRGDTQYF. The CDR3 nucleotides are TGTGCCAGCAGCGAGCGTCTCAGGGGAGATACGCAGTATTTT. The chain uses TRBV7-2 and TRBJ2-3; a weak D match, TRBD1 (6 bases). CDR3 size: 14 residues. The V gene lost 5 bases and the J gene lost 5 bases, with 14 bases spanning the gap. CDR1 and CDR2 (germline): SGHTA, FQGNSA.

Here the CDR3 reads CASSDSTSGDTGELFF. In DNA form, the CDR3 reads TGTGCCAGCAGTGACTCGACTAGCGGGGACACCGGGGAGCTGTTTTTT. The chain links TRBV6-4 to TRBJ2-2; 11 nucleotides align to TRBD2. CDR3 size: 16 residues. Trimming took 0 bases from V and 3 from J; bases not matched to a gene: 0. The germline CDR1 and CDR2 sequences are MRHNA and SNTAGT.

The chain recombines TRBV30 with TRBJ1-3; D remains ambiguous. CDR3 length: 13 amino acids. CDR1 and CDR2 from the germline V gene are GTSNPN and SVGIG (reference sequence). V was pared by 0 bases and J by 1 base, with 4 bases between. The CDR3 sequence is CAWSVSSGNTIYF. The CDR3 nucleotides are TGTGCCTGGAGTGTAAGTTCTGGAAACACCATATATTTT.

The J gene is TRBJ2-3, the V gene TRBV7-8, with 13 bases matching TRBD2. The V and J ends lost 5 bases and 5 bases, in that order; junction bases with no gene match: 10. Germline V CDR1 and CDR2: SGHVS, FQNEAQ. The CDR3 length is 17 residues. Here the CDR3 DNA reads TGTGCCAGCAGCCCCGGGACTAGCGGGGAGCTTGGAGATACGCAGTATTTT. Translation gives CASSPGTSGELGDTQYF.

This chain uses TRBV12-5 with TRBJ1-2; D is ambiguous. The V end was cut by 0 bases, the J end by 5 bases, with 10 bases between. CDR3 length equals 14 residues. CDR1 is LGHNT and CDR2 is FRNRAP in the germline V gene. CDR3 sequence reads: CASGLVPTLYGYTF. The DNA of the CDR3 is TGTGCTAGTGGTTTGGTCCCAACTCTGTATGGCTACACCTTC. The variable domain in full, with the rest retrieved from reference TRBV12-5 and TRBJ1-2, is DARVTQTPRHKVTEMGQEVTMRCQPILGHNTVFWYRQTMMQGLELLAYFRNRAPLDDSGMPKDRFSAEMPDATLATLKIQPSEPRDSAVYFCASGLVPTLYGYTFGSGTRLTVV.

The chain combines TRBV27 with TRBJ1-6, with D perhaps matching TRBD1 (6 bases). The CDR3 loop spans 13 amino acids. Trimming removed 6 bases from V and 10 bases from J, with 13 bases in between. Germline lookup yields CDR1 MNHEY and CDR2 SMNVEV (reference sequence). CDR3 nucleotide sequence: TGTGCCAGCAGCCTACGGACAGAATCACCCCTCCACTTT. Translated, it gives CASSLRTESPLHF.

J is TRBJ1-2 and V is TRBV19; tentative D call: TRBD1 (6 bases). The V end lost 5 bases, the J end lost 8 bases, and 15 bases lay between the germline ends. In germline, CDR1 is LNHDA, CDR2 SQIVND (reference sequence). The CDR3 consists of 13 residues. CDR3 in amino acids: CASSLGGAVGYTF. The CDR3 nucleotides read TGTGCCAGTAGTCTCGGGGGGGCCGTGGGCTACACCTTC.

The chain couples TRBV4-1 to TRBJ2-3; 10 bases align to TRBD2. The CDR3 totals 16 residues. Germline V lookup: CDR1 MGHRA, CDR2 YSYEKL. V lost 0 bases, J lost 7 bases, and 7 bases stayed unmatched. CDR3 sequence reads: CASSQDGASGGNTQYF. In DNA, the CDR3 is TGCGCCAGCAGCCAAGATGGGGCTAGCGGGGGAAATACGCAGTATTTT.

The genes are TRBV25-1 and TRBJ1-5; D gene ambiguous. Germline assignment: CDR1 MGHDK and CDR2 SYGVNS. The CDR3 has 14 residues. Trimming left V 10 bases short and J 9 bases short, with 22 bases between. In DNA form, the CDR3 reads TGTGCCAACAAGCCCGCGGAGGGAGGGAGGCCCCAGCATTTT. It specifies CANKPAEGGRPQHF.

The chain's CDR3 is CASSQVWTTEAFF. CDR3 DNA: TGCGCCAGCAGCCAAGTCTGGACGACTGAAGCTTTCTTT. V usage is TRBV4-1 and J usage is TRBJ1-1; D is unclear. The V and J ends lost 1 base and 5 bases respectively, with 8 bases between them. Germline loops: CDR1 MGHRA, CDR2 YSYEKL. The CDR3 spans 13 residues.

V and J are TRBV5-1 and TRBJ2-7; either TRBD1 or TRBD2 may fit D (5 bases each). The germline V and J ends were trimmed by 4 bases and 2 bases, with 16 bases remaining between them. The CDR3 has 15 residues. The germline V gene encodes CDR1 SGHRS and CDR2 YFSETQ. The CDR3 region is CASSPAGREPYEQYF. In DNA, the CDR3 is TGCGCCAGCAGCCCCGCGGGCAGGGAACCCTACGAGCAGTACTTC.

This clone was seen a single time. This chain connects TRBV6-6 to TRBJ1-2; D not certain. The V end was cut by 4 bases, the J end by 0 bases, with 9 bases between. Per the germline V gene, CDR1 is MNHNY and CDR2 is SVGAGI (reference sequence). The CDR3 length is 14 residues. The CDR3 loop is CASSSRVTNYGYTF. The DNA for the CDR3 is TGTGCCAGCAGTTCAAGAGTAACTAACTATGGCTACACCTTC.

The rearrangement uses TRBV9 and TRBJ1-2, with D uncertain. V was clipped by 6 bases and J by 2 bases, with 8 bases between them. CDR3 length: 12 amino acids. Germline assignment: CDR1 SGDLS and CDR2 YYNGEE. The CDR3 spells CASTRRNYGYTF. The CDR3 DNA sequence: TGTGCCAGCACCAGACGGAACTATGGCTACACCTTC.

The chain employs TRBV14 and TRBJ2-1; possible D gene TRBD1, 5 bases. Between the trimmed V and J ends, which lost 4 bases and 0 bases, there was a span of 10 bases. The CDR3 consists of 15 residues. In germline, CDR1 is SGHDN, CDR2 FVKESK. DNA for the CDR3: TGTGCCAGCAGCCTAGGACACGGCTCCTACAATGAGCAGTTCTTC. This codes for CASSLGHGSYNEQFF.

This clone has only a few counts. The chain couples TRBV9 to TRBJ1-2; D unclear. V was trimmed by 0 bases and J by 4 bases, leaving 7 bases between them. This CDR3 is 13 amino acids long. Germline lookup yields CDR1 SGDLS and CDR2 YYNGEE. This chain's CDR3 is CASSVEHFYGYTF. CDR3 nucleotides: TGTGCCAGCAGCGTAGAACATTTCTATGGCTACACCTTC. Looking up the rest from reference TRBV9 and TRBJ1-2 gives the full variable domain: DSGVTQTPKHLITATGQRVTLRCSPRSGDLSVYWYQQSLDQGLQFLIQYYNGEERAKGNILERFSAQQFPDLHSELNLSSLELGDSALYFCASSVEHFYGYTFGSGTRLTVV.

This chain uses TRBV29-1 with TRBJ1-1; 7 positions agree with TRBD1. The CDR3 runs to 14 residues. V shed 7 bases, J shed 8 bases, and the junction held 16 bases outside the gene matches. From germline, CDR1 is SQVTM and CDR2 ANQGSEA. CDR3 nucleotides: TGCAGCGCCGACAGGGTGGTCATAAAAGGGGAAGCTTTCTTT. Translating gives CSADRVVIKGEAFF.

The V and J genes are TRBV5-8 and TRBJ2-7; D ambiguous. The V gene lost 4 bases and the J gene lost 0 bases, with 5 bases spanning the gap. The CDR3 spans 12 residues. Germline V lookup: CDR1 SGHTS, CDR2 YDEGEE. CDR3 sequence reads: CASSLTSYEQYF. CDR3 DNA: TGTGCCAGCAGCCTGACCTCCTACGAGCAGTACTTC.

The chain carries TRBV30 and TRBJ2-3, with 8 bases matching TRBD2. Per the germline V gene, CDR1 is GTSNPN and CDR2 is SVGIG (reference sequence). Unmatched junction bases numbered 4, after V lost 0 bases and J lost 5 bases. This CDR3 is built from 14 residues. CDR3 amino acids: CAWSVKLAEDTQYF. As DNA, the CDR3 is TGTGCCTGGAGTGTAAAACTAGCGGAAGATACGCAGTATTTT.

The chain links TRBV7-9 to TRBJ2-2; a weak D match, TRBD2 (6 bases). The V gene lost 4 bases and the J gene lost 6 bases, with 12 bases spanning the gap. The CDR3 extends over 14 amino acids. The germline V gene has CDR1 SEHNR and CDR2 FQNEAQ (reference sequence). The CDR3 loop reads CASSSPRGSGELFF. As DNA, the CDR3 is TGTGCCAGCAGCTCCCCGCGGGGCTCCGGGGAGCTGTTTTTT. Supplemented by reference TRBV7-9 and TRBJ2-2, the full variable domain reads DTGVSQNPRHKITKRGQNVTFRCDPISEHNRLYWYRQTLGQGPEFLTYFQNEAQLEKSRLLSDRFSAERPKGSFSTLEIQRTEQGDSAMYLCASSSPRGSGELFFGEGSRLTVL.

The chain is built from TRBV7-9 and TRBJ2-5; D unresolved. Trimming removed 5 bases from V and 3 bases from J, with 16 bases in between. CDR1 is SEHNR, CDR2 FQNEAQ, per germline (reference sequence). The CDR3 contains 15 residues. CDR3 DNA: TGTGCCAGCAGCCTTTCCCCCCGCTTGGAAGAGACCCAGTACTTC. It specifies CASSLSPRLEETQYF. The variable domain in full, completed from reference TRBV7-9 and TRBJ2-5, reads DTGVSQNPRHKITKRGQNVTFRCDPISEHNRLYWYRQTLGQGPEFLTYFQNEAQLEKSRLLSDRFSAERPKGSFSTLEIQRTEQGDSAMYLCASSLSPRLEETQYFGPGTRLLVL.